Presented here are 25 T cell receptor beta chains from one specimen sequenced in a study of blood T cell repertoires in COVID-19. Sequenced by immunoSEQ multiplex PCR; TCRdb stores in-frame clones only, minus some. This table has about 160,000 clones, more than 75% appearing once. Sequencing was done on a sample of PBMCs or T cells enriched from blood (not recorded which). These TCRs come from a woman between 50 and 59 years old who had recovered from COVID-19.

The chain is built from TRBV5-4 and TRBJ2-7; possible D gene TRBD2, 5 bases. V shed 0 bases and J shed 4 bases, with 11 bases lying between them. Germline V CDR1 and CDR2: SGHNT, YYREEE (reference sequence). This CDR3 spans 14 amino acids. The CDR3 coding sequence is TGTGCCAGCAGCTTGGTCGGGGAAAAATACGAGCAGTACTTC. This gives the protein CASSLVGEKYEQYF.

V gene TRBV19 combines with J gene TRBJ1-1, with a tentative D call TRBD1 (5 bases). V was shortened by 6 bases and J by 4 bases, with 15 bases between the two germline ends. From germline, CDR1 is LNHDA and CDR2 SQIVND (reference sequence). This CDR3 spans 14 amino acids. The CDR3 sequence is CASRDFGGTTEAFF. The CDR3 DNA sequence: TGTGCCAGTAGGGACTTCGGAGGGACCACTGAAGCTTTCTTT.

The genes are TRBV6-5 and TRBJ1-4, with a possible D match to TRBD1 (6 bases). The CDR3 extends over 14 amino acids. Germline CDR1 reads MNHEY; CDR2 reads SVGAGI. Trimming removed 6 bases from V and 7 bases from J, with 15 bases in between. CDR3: CASSLTGSSEKLFF. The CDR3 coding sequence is TGTGCCAGCAGCTTGACAGGCTCAAGTGAAAAACTGTTTTTT.

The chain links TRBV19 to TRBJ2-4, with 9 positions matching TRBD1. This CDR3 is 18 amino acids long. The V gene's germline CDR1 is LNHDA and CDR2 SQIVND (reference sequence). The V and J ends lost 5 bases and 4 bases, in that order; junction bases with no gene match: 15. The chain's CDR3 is CASSLPRDRAVGKNIQYF. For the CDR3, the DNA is TGTGCCAGTAGTCTCCCCCGGGACAGGGCGGTGGGTAAAAACATTCAGTACTTC.

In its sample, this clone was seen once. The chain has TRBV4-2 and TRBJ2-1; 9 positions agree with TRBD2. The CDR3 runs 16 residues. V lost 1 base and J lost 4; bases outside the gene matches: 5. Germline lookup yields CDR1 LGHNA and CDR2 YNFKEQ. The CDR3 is CASSQVSSGGYNEQFF. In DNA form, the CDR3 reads TGTGCCAGCAGCCAAGTAAGCAGCGGGGGGTACAATGAGCAGTTCTTC.

The CDR3 DNA reads TGTGCCAGTAACCCCTCAACAGCTAACTATGGCTACACCTTC. It codes for CASNPSTANYGYTF. This chain links TRBV19 with TRBJ1-2; D ambiguous. Germline lookup yields CDR1 LNHDA and CDR2 SQIVND (reference sequence). Trimming removed 7 bases from V and 0 bases from J, with 12 bases in between. The CDR3 runs to 14 residues.

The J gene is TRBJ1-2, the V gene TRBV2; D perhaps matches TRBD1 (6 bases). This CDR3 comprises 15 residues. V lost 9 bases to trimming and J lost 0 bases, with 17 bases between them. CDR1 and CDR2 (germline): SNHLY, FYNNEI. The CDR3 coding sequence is TGTGCCAGTGGCGAGGGCAGGACAGCTAACTATGGCTACACCTTC. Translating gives CASGEGRTANYGYTF.

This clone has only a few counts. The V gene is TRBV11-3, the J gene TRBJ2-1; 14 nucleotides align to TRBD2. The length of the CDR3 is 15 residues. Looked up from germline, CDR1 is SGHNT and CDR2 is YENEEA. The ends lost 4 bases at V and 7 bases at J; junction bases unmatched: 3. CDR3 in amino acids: CASSWTSGGLNEQFF. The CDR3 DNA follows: TGTGCCAGCAGCTGGACTAGCGGGGGGCTGAATGAGCAGTTCTTC. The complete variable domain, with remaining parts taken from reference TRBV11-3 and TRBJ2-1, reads EAGVVQSPRYKIIEKKQPVAFWCNPISGHNTLYWYLQNLGQGPELLIRYENEEAVDDSQLPKDRFSAERLKGVDSTLKIQPAELGDSAVYLCASSWTSGGLNEQFFGPGTRLTVL.

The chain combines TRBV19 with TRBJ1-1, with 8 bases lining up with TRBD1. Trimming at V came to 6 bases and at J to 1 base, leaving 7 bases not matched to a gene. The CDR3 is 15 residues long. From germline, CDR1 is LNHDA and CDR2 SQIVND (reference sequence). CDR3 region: CASRRGQAKNTEAFF. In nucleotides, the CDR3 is TGTGCCAGTAGGCGGGGACAGGCGAAGAACACTGAAGCTTTCTTT.

The CDR3 coding sequence is TGTGCCAGCAGTGGTCTACGTAGGTACTTC. Protein: CASSGLRRYF. The chain uses TRBV2 and TRBJ2-7; D is unclear. The germline V and J ends were trimmed by 4 bases and 12 bases, with 10 bases remaining between them. The CDR3 runs 10 residues. CDR1 and CDR2 (germline): SNHLY, FYNNEI.

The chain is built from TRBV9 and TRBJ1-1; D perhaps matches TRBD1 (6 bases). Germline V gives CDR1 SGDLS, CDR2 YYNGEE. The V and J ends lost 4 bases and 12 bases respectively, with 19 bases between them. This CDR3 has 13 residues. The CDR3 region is CASSPLQGSLPFF. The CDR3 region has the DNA TGTGCCAGCAGCCCCCTCCAGGGGTCTTTACCTTTCTTT.

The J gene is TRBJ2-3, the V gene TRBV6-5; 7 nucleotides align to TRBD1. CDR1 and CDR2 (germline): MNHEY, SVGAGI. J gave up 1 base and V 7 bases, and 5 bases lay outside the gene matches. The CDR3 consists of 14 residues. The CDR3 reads CASKTGYGTDTQYF. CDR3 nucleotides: TGTGCCAGCAAGACAGGGTACGGCACAGATACGCAGTATTTT.

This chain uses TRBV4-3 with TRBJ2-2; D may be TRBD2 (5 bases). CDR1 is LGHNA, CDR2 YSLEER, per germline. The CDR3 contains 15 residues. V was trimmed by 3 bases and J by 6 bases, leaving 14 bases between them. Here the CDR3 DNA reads TGCGCCAGCAGCCAGGATCCGGGGTGGTCCGGGGAGCTGTTTTTT. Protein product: CASSQDPGWSGELFF.

Here the CDR3 DNA reads TGTGCCAGCAGCTTAGCTCCGGCGGGAGGCTACACCTTC. Translation: CASSLAPAGGYTF. This rearrangement joins TRBV7-9 to TRBJ1-2, with D uncertain. The CDR3 runs 13 residues. Germline loops: CDR1 SEHNR, CDR2 FQNEAQ (reference sequence). The V and J ends lost 0 bases and 8 bases respectively, with 10 bases between them.

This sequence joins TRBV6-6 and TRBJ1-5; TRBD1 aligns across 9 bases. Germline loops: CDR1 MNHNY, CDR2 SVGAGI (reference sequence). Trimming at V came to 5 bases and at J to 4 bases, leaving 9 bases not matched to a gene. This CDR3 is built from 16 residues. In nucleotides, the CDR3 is TGTGCCAGCAGTCCCGCTCGAGGACAGGGGAATCAGCCCCAGCATTTT. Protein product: CASSPARGQGNQPQHF.

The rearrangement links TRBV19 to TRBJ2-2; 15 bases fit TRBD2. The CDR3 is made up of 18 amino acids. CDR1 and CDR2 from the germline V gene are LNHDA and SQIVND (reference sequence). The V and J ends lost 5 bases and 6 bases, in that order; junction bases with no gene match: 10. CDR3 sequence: CASSPRTSGGARAGELFF. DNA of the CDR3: TGTGCCAGTAGTCCTCGGACTAGCGGGGGGGCTAGGGCCGGGGAGCTGTTTTTT.

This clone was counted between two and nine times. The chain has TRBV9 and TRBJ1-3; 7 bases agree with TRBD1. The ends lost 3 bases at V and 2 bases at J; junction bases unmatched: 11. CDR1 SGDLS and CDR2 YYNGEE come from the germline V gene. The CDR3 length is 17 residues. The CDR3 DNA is TGTGCCAGCAGCGCCTATGACAGGGCGGCTGCTGGAAACACCATATATTTT. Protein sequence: CASSAYDRAAAGNTIYF. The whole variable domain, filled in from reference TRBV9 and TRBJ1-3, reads DSGVTQTPKHLITATGQRVTLRCSPRSGDLSVYWYQQSLDQGLQFLIQYYNGEERAKGNILERFSAQQFPDLHSELNLSSLELGDSALYFCASSAYDRAAAGNTIYFGEGSWLTVV.

In DNA form, the CDR3 reads TGTGCCAGCAGGGATGGACAGGTGCACTATGGCTACACCTTC. It codes for CASRDGQVHYGYTF. The chain combines TRBV27 with TRBJ1-2; TRBD1 matches at 7 bases. This CDR3 spans 14 amino acids. The germline CDR1 and CDR2 sequences are MNHEY and SMNVEV (reference sequence). Trimming took 6 bases from V and 3 from J; bases not matched to a gene: 7.

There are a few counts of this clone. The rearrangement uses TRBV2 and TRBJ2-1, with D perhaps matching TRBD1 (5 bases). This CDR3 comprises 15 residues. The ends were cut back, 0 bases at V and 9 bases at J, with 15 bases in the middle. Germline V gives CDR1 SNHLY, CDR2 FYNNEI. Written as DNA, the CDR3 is TGTGCCAGCAGTGAAGCGGGGCAAGTATCGTCTGAGCAGTTCTTC. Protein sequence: CASSEAGQVSSEQFF. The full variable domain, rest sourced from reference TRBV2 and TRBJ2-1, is EPEVTQTPSHQVTQMGQEVILRCVPISNHLYFYWYRQILGQKVEFLVSFYNNEISEKSEIFDDQFSVERPDGSNFTLKIRSTKLEDSAMYFCASSEAGQVSSEQFFGPGTRLTVL.

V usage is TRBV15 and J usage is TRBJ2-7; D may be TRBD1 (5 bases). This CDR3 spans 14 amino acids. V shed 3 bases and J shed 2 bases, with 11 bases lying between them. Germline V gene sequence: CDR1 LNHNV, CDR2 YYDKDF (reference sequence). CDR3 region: CATSRSEGAYEQYF. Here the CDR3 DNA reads TGTGCCACCAGCAGGTCTGAAGGGGCCTACGAGCAGTACTTC. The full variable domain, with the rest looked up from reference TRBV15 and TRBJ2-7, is DAMVIQNPRYQVTQFGKPVTLSCSQTLNHNVMYWYQQKSSQAPKLLFHYYDKDFNNEADTPDNFQSRRPNTSFCFLDIRSPGLGDTAMYLCATSRSEGAYEQYFGPGTRLTVT.

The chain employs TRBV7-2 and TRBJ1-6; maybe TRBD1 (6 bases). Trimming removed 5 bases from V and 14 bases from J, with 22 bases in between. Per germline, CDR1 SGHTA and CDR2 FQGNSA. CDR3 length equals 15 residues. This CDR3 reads CASSPGRGPGMALHF. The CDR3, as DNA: TGTGCCAGCAGCCCGGGGCGGGGGCCGGGGATGGCCCTCCACTTT.

DNA for the CDR3: TGTGCCAGCAGACCTCTAGCGGGGGGGCGCCGGAACACCGGGGAGCTGTTTTTT. It codes for CASRPLAGGRRNTGELFF. V usage is TRBV7-2 and J usage is TRBJ2-2; TRBD2 agrees at 12 bases. With 6 bases clipped from V and 1 base from J, the junction kept 9 bases outside the gene matches. Per germline, CDR1 SGHTA and CDR2 FQGNSA. The CDR3 runs to 18 residues.

This CDR3 is CASSLAGTPQETQYF. The CDR3 DNA reads as TGCGCCAGCAGCTTGGCCGGGACACCCCAAGAGACCCAGTACTTC. V is TRBV5-1 and J is TRBJ2-5, with a possible D match to TRBD1 (6 bases). V lost 0 bases to trimming and J lost 1 base, with 10 bases between them. In germline, CDR1 is SGHRS, CDR2 YFSETQ. The CDR3 contains 15 residues.

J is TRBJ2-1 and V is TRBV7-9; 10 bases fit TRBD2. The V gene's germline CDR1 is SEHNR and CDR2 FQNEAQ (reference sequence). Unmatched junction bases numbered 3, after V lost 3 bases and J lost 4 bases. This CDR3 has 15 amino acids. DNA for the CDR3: TGTGCCAGCAGCTTTAGCGGGGGGTCTTACAATGAGCAGTTCTTC. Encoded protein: CASSFSGGSYNEQFF. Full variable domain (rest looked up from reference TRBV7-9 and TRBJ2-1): DTGVSQNPRHKITKRGQNVTFRCDPISEHNRLYWYRQTLGQGPEFLTYFQNEAQLEKSRLLSDRFSAERPKGSFSTLEIQRTEQGDSAMYLCASSFSGGSYNEQFFGPGTRLTVL.

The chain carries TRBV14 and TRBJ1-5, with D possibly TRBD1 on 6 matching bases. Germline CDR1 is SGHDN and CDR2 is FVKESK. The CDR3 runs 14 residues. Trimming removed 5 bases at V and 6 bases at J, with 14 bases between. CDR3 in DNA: TGTGCCAGCAGCGGTGCAGGGGTCGGTCAGCCCCAGCATTTT. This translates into CASSGAGVGQPQHF.